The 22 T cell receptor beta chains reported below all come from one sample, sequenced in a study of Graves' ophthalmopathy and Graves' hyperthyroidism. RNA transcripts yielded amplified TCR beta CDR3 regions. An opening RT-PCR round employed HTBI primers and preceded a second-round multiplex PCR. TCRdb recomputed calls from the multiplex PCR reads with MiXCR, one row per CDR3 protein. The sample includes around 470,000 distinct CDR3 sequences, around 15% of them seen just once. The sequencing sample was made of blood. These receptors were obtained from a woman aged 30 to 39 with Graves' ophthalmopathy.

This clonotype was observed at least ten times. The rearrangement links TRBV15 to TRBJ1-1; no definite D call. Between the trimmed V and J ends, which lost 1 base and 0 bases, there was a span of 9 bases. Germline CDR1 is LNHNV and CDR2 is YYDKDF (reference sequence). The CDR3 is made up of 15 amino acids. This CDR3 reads CATSRVDGLNTEAFF. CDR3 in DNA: TGTGCCACCAGCAGAGTGGACGGTTTGAACACTGAAGCTTTCTTT. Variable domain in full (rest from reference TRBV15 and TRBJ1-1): DAMVIQNPRYQVTQFGKPVTLSCSQTLNHNVMYWYQQKSSQAPKLLFHYYDKDFNNEADTPDNFQSRRPNTSFCFLDIRSPGLGDTAMYLCATSRVDGLNTEAFFGQGTRLTVV.

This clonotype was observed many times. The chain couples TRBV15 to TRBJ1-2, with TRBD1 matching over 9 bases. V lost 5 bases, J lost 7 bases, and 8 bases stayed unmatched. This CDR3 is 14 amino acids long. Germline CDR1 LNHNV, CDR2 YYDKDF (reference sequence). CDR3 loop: CATSSRGQGGGYTF. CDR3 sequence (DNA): TGTGCCACCAGCTCGCGGGGACAGGGTGGTGGCTACACCTTC.

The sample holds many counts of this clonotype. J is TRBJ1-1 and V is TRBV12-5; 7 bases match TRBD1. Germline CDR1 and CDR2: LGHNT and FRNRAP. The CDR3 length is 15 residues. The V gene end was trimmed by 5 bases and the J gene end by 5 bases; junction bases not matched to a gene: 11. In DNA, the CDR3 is TGTGCTAGTGGTCCGGAAACGACAGGGTTGACTGAAGCTTTCTTT. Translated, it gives CASGPETTGLTEAFF.

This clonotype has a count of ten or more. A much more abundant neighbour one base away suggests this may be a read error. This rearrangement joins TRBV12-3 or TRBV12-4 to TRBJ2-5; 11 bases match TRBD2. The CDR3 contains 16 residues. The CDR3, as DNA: TGTGCCAGCAGTTTGACTAGCGGGATTGGGGCAGAGACCCAGCACTTC. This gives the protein CASSLTSGIGAETQHF.

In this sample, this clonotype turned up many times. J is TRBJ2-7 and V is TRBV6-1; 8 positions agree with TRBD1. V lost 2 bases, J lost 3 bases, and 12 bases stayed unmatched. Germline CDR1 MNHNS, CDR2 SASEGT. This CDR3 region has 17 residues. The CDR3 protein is CASSEKERDRNHYEQYF. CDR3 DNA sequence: TGTGCCAGCAGTGAAAAGGAACGGGACAGGAATCACTACGAGCAGTACTTC.

The CDR3 DNA reads TGTGCCAGCAGTTACCGGAGGGAGGGCCCGTACGAGCAGTACTTC. This sequence encodes CASSYRREGPYEQYF. The chain combines TRBV6-5 with TRBJ2-7, with 7 bases identical to TRBD2. This CDR3 has 15 residues. The V gene's germline CDR1 is MNHEY and CDR2 SVGAGI. The V and J ends lost 2 bases and 4 bases, in that order; junction bases with no gene match: 8.

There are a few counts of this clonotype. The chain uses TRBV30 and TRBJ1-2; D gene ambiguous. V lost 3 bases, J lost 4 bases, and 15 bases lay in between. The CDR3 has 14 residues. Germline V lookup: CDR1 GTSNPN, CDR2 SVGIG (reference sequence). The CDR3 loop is CAWSIRGLGYGYTF. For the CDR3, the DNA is TGTGCCTGGAGCATCAGAGGTTTGGGCTATGGCTACACCTTC.

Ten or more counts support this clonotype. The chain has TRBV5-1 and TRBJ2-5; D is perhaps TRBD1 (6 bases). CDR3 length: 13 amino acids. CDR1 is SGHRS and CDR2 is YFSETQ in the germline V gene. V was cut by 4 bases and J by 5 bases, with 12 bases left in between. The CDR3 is CASSVQGLETQYF. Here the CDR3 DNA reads TGCGCCAGCAGCGTACAGGGTTTGGAGACCCAGTACTTC.

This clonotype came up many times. CDR3 region: CASSYMDGYQPQHF. CDR3 DNA sequence: TGTGCCAGCAGCTACATGGACGGATATCAGCCCCAGCATTTT. The V gene is TRBV7-8, the J gene TRBJ1-5; D not resolved. CDR1 and CDR2 (germline): SGHVS, FQNEAQ. This CDR3 comprises 14 residues. Between the trimmed V and J ends, which lost 4 bases and 5 bases, there was a span of 12 bases. Combining the CDR3 with reference TRBV7-8 and TRBJ1-5 gives the whole variable domain GAGVSQSPRYKVAKRGQDVALRCDPISGHVSLFWYQQALGQGPEFLTYFQNEAQLDKSGLPSDRFFAERPEGSVSTLKIQRTQQEDSAVYLCASSYMDGYQPQHFGDGTRLSIL.

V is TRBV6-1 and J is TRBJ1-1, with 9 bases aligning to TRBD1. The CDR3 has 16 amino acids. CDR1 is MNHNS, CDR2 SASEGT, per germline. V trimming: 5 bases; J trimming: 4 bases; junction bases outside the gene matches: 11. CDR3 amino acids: CASSRDRESVGTEAFF. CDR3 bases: TGTGCCAGCAGTCGGGACAGGGAGTCGGTCGGCACTGAAGCTTTCTTT.

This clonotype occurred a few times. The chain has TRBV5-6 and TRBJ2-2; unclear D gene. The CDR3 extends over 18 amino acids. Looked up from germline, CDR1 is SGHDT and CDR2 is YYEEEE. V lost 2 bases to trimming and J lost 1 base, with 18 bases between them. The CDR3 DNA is TGTGCCAGCAGCTTCGTCAAGGGATTTTTAGAGAACACCGGGGAGCTGTTTTTT. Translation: CASSFVKGFLENTGELFF.

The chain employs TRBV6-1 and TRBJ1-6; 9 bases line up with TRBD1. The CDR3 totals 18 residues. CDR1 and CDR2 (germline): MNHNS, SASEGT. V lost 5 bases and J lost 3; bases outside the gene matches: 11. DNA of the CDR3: TGTGCCAGCAGTCCCTGGTGGACAGGGGTCATCTATAATTCACCCCTCCACTTT. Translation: CASSPWWTGVIYNSPLHF.

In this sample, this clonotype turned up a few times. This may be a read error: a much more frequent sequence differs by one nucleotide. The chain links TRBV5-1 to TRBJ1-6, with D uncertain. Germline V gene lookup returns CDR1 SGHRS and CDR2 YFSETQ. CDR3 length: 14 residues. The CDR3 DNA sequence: TGCGCCAGCAGCTTAACAAGGAAGGATTCACCCCCCCACTTT. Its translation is CASSLTRKDSPPHF. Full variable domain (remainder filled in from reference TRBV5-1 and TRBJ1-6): KAGVTQTPRYLIKTRGQQVTLSCSPISGHRSVSWYQQTPGQGLQFLFEYFSETQRNKGNFPGRFSGRQFSNSRSEMNVSTLELGDSALYLCASSLTRKDSPPHFGNGTRLTVT.

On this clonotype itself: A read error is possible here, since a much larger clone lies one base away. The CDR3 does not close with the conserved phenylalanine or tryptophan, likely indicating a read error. The CDR3 region is CASSLRGMSEQYY. CDR3 nucleotides: TGTGCCAGCAGTTTGAGGGGGATGAGCGAGCAGTACTAC. The chain couples TRBV12-3 or TRBV12-4 to TRBJ2-7, with D possibly matching TRBD1 (6 bases). This CDR3 contains 13 residues. V gave up 3 bases and J gave up 6 bases, with 12 bases separating them.

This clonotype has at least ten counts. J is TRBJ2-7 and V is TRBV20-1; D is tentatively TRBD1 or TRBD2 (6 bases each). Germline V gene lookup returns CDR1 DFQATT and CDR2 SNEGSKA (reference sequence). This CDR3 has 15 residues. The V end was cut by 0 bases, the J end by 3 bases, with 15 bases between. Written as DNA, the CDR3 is TGCAGTGCTAGAGACAATTCGGGGGCAGGCTACGAGCAGTACTTC. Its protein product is CSARDNSGAGYEQYF.

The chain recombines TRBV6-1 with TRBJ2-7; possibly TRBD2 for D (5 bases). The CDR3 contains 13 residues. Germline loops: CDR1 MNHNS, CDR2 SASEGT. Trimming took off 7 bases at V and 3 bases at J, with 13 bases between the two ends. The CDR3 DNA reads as TGTGCCAGCATGAGGACTTCCGGCTACGAGCAGTACTTC. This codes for CASMRTSGYEQYF.

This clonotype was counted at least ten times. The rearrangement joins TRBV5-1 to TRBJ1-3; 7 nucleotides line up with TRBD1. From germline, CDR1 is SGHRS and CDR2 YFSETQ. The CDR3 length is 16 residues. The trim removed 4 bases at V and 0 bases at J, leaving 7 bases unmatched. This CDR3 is CASSQGQVNSGNTIYF. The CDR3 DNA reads TGCGCCAGCAGCCAAGGACAGGTTAACTCTGGAAACACCATATATTTT.

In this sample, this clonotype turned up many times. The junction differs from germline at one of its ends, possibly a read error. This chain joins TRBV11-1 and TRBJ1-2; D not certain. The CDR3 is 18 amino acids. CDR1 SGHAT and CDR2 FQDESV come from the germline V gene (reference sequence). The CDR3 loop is CASSLALSWNPANYGYTF. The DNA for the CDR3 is TGTGCCAGCAGCCTAGCGCTAAGCTGGAATCCTGCTAACTATGGCTACACCTTC.

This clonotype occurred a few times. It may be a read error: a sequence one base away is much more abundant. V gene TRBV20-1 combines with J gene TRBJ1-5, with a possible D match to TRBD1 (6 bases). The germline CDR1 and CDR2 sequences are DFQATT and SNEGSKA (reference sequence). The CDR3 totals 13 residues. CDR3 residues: CCARWGANQPQHF. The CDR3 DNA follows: TGCTGTGCTAGATGGGGGGCCAATCAGCCCCAGCATTTT.

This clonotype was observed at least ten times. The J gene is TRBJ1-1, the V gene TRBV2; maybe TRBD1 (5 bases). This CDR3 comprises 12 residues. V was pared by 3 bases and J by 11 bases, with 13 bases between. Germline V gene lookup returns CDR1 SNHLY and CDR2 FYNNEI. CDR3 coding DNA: TGTGCCAGCAGTGATGGGGGAACGAGGGCTTTCTTT. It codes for CASSDGGTRAFF.

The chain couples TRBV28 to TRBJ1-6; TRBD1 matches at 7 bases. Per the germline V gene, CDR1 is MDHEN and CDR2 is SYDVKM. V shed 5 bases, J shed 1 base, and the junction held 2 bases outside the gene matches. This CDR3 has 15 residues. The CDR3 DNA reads TGTGCCAGCAGTGCGACAGGGTCCTATAATTCACCCCTCCACTTT. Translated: CASSATGSYNSPLHF.

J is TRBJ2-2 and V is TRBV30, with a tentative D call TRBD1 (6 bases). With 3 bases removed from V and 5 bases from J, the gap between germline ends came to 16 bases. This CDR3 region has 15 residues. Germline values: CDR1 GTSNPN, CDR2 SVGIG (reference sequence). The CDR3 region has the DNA TGTGCCTGGAGCAACTCCGGCAGGGGAACCGGGGAGCTGTTTTTT. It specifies CAWSNSGRGTGELFF.